The clone carrying this T cell receptor (beta chain) was detected a few times. Its matching antigen is unknown. Trimming removed 2 bases from V and 1 base from J; junction bases left unmatched: 1. The CDR3 loop spans 15 amino acids. Germline values: CDR1 KGHSH, CDR2 LQKENI. This specimen comes from a study of OX40 agonist ivuxolimab in advanced cancers. Study results and limitations: The antigens recognized by the expanded peripheral T cells, that is their antigen specificity, were not determined. Mean expanded clone counts were higher in CD8+ than CD4+ T cells. Clonal expansion from baseline to week 6 occurred in both CD4+ and CD8+ T cells.

The method was immunoSEQ multiplex PCR; TCRdb's version includes in-frame clones alone and lacks a portion of them. The table records about 64,000 clones, 84% of them present only once. The specimen comprised CD4+ or CD8+ T cells sorted from blood, sampled in a trial of the OX40 agonist ivuxolimab. This receptor was identified in an adult with an advanced solid tumor such as melanoma, head and neck, liver or kidney cancer. The genes are TRBV18 and TRBJ2-5; TRBD1 agrees at 10 bases. The chain's CDR3 is CASSPRQGAQETQYF. CDR3 sequence (DNA): TGTGCCAGCTCACCAAGACAGGGGGCCCAAGAGACCCAGTACTTC. Filled out from reference TRBV18 and TRBJ2-5, the complete variable domain reads NAGVMQNPRHLVRRRGQEARLRCSPMKGHSHVYWYRQLPEEGLKFMVYLQKENIIDESGMPKERFSAEFPKEGPSILRIQQVVRGDSAAYFCASSPRQGAQETQYFGPGTRLLVL.